Listed here is a single T cell receptor beta chain. The method was immunoSEQ multiplex PCR; TCRdb's version includes in-frame clones alone and lacks a portion of them. The top ten clones hold 1.4% to 1.5% of a sample with about 70,000 clones, about 90% of them seen once. The record originates from a study of T cell changes during pregnancy in multiple sclerosis. J gave up 6 bases and V 4 bases, and 8 bases lay outside the gene matches. Germline V CDR1 and CDR2: MGHRA, YSYEKL. The CDR3 is 14 residues long. This sample comprised peripheral blood, obtained after pregnancy. V is TRBV4-1 and J is TRBJ2-7, with 8 positions matching TRBD1. The sequence came from a female donor with multiple sclerosis, enrolled in a pregnancy study. The CDR3 reads CASSPGQGTLEQYF. As DNA, the CDR3 is TGCGCCAGCAGCCCCGGACAGGGAACGCTCGAGCAGTACTTC.